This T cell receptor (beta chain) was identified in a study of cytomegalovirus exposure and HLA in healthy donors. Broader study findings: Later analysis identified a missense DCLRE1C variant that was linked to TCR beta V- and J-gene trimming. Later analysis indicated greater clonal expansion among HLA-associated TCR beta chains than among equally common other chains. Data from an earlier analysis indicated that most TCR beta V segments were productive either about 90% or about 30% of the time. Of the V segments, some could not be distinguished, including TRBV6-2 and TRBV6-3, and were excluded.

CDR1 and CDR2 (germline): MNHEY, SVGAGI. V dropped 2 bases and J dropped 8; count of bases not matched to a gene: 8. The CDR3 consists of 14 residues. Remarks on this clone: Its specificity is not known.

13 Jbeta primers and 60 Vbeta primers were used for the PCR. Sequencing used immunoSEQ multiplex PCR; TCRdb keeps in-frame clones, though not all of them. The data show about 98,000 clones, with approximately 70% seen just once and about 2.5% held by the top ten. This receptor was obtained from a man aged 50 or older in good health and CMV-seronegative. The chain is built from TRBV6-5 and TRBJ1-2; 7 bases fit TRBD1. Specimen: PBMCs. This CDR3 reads CASSYRDRAYGYTF. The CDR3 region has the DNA TGTGCCAGCAGTTACCGAGACAGGGCCTACGGCTACACCTTC.